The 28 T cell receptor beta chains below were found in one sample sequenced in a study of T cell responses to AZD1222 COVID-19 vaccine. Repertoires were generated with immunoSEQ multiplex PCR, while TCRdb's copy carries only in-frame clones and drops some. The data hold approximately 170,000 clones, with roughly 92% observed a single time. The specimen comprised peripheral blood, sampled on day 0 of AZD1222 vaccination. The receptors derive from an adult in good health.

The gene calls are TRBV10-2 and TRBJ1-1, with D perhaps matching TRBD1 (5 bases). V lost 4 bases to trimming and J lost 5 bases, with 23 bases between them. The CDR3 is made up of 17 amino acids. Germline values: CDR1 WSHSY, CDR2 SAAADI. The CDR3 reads CASSVIRGGGTGTEAFF. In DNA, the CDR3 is TGCGCCAGCAGTGTAATCCGGGGGGGAGGAACGGGGACTGAAGCTTTCTTT.

The CDR3 region is CASSLRATRTGAQDTQYF. The DNA of the CDR3 is TGTGCCAGCAGCTTGCGGGCTACGAGGACGGGAGCACAAGATACGCAGTATTTT. The V and J genes are TRBV7-2 and TRBJ2-3, with D tentatively TRBD2 (6 bases). Germline CDR1 is SGHTA and CDR2 is FQGNSA. Trimming cost V 3 bases and J 5 bases, with 24 bases left between them. CDR3 length equals 18 residues. Full variable domain (outside the CDR3, taken from reference TRBV7-2 and TRBJ2-3): GAGVSQSPSNKVTEKGKDVELRCDPISGHTALYWYRQSLGQGLEFLIYFQGNSAPDKSGLPSDRFSAERTGGSVSTLTIQRTQQEDSAVYLCASSLRATRTGAQDTQYFGPGTRLTVL.

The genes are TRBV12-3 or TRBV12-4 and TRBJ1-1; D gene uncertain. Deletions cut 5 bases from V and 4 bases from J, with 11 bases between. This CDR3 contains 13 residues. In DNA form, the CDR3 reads TGTGCCAGCAGTAGGTCGGGCAGCACTGAAGCTTTCTTT. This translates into CASSRSGSTEAFF.

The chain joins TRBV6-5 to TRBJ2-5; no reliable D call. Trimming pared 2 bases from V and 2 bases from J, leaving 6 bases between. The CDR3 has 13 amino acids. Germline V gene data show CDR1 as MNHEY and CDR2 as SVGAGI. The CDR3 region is CASSYGFQETQYF. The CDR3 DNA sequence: TGTGCCAGCAGTTACGGGTTTCAAGAGACCCAGTACTTC.

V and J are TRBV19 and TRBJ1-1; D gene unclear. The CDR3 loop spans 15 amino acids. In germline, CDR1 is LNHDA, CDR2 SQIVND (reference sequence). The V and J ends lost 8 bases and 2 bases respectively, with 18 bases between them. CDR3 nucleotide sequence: TGTGCCAGTGAGGACCGCCTGGGTGGTAACACTGAAGCTTTCTTT. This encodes CASEDRLGGNTEAFF.

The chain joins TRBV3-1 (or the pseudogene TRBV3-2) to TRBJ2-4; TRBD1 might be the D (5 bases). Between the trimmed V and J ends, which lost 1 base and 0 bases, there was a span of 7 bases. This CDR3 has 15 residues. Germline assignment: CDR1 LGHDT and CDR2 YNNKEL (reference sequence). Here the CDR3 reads CASSQVTVAKNIQYF. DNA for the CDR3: TGTGCCAGCAGCCAAGTGACAGTAGCCAAAAACATTCAGTACTTC.

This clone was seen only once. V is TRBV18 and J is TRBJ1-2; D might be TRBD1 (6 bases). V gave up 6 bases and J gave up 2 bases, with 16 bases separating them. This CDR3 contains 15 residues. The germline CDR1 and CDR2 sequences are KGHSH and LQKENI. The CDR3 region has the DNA TGTGCCAGCTCTGGTCAGCAGGGGAGGAACTATGGCTACACCTTC. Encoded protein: CASSGQQGRNYGYTF.

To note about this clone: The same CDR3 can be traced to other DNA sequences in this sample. Here the CDR3 reads CASSPGQGNQPQHF. The CDR3 DNA sequence: TGTGCCAGCTCACCAGGACAGGGGAATCAGCCCCAGCATTTT. J is TRBJ1-5 and V is TRBV18, with 9 bases lining up with TRBD1. V lost 2 bases to trimming and J lost 4 bases; unmatched junction nucleotides: 0. The CDR3 extends over 14 amino acids. Germline V gene sequence: CDR1 KGHSH, CDR2 LQKENI.

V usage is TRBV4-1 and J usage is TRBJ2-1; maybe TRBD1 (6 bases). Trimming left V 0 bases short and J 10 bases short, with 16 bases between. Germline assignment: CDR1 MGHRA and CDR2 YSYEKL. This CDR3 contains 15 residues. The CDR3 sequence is CASSQDRVGAGEQFF. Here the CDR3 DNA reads TGCGCCAGCAGCCAAGATCGGGTGGGGGCCGGAGAGCAGTTCTTC.

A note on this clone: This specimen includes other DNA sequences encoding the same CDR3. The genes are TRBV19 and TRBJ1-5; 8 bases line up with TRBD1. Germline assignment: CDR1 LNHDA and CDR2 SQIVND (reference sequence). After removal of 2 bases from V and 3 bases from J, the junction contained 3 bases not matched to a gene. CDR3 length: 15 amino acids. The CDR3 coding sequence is TGTGCCAGTAGTATACGGACAGGGCCCAATCAGCCCCAGCATTTT. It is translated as CASSIRTGPNQPQHF.

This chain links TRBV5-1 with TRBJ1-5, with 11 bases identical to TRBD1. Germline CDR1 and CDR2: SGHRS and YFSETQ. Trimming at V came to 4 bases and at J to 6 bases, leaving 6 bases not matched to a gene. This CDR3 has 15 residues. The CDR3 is CASSLGQGAPQPQHF. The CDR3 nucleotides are TGCGCCAGCAGCCTCGGACAGGGGGCGCCTCAGCCCCAGCATTTT.

CDR3 nucleotides: TGTGCCAGCGCCACGGGACAGCGGAATAATTCACCCCTCCACTTT. Protein product: CASATGQRNNSPLHF. The chain uses TRBV6-5 and TRBJ1-6; 7 nucleotides align to TRBD1. Germline CDR1 and CDR2: MNHEY and SVGAGI. The CDR3 runs 15 residues. After removal of 8 bases from V and 5 bases from J, the junction contained 9 bases not matched to a gene.

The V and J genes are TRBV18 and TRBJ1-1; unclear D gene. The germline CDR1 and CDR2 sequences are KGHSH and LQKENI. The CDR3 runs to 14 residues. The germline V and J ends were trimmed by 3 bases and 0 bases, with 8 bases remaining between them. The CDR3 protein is CASSPDGLNTEAFF. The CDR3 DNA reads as TGTGCCAGCTCACCGGACGGCCTGAACACTGAAGCTTTCTTT.

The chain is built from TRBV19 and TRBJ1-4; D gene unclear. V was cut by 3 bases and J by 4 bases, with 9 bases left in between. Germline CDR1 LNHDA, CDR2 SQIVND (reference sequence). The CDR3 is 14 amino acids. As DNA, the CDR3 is TGTGCCAGTAGTATTAGTCCGGTTAATGAAAAACTGTTTTTT. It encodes CASSISPVNEKLFF.

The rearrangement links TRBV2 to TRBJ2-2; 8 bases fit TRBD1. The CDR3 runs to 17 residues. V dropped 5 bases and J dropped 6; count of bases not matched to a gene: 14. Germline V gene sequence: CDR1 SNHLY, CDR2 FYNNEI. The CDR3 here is CASSRTGTKVYAGELFF. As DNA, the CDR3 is TGTGCCAGCAGTCGGACAGGGACGAAAGTGTATGCCGGGGAGCTGTTTTTT.

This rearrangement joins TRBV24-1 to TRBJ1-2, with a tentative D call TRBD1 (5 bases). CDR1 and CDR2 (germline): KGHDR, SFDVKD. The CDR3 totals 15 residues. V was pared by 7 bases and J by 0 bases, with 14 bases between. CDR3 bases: TGTGCCACCAGGACCCCAGGGTCAGCTAACTATGGCTACACCTTC. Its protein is CATRTPGSANYGYTF.

CDR3 in amino acids: CASSFGRDYGYTF. DNA of the CDR3: TGTGCCAGCAGTTTCGGCAGAGACTATGGCTACACCTTC. The V call is TRBV12-3 or TRBV12-4, the J call TRBJ1-2; D not resolved. CDR3 size: 13 residues. The V and J ends lost 3 bases and 3 bases respectively, with 8 bases between them.

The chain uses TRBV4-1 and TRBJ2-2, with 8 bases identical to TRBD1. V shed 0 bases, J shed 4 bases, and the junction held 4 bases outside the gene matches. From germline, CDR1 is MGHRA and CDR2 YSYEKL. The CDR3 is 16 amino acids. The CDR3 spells CASSQDRGLLTGELFF. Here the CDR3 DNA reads TGCGCCAGCAGCCAAGACAGGGGGCTTCTCACCGGGGAGCTGTTTTTT.

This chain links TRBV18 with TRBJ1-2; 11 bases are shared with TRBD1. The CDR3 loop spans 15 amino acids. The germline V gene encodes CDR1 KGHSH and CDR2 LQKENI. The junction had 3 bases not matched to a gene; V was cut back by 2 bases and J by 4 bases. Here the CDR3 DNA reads TGTGCCAGCTCACCAAGGGACAGGGGGTTCTATGGCTACACCTTC. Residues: CASSPRDRGFYGYTF.

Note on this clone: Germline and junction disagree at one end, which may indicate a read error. CDR3 amino acids: CASSRRTPGTPLEKAEAFF. The CDR3 bases are TGTGCTAGCAGCAGACGGACCCCGGGGACCCCTCTAGAAAAGGCTGAAGCTTTCTTT. V and J are TRBV7-7 and TRBJ1-1; maybe TRBD1 (5 bases). The CDR3 is made up of 19 amino acids. Germline CDR1 is SSHAT and CDR2 is FNYEAQ (reference sequence).

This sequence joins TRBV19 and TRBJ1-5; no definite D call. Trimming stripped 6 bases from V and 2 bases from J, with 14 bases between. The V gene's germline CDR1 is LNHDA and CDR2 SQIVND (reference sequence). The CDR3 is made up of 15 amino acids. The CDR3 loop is CASRPAGPGNQPQHF. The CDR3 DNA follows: TGTGCCAGTAGGCCAGCCGGTCCGGGCAATCAGCCCCAGCATTTT.

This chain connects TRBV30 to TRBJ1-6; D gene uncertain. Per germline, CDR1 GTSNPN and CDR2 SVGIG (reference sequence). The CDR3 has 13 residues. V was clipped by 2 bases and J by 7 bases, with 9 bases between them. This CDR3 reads CAWSRQANSPLHF. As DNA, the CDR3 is TGTGCCTGGAGTAGGCAGGCAAATTCACCCCTCCACTTT.

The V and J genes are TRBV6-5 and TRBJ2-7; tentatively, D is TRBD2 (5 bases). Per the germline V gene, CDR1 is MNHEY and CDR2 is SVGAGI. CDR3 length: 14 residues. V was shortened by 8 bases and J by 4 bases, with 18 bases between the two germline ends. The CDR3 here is CASWTRAGLYEQYF. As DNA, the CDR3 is TGTGCCAGCTGGACTCGGGCCGGGTTATACGAGCAGTACTTC.

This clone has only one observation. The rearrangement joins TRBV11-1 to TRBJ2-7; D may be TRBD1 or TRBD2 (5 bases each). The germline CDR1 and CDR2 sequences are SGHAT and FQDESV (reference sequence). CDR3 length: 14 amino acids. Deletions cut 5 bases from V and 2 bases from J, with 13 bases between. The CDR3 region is CASSPSGGPYEQYF. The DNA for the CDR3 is TGTGCCAGCAGCCCGTCTGGGGGTCCCTACGAGCAGTACTTC.

The DNA of the CDR3 is TGTGCCAGTGGACCGGGACAGTCTAACAATGAGCAGTTCTTC. It translates to CASGPGQSNNEQFF. The rearrangement joins TRBV5-4 to TRBJ2-1; TRBD1 matches at 7 bases. Per the germline V gene, CDR1 is SGHNT and CDR2 is YYREEE (reference sequence). CDR3 length equals 14 residues. With 8 bases clipped from V and 5 bases from J, the junction kept 10 bases outside the gene matches.

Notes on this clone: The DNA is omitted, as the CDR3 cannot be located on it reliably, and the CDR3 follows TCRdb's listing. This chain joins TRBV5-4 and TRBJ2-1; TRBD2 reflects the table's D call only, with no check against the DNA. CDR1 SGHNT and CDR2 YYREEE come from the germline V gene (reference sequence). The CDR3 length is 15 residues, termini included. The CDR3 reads CASSFGPGREGEQFF.

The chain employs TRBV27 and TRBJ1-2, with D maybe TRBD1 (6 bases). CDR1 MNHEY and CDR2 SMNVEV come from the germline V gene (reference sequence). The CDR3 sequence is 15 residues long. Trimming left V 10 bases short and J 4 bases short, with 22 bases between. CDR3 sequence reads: CATLLTGTHPYGYTF. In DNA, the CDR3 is TGTGCCACCTTGCTGACCGGGACACACCCCTATGGCTACACCTTC.

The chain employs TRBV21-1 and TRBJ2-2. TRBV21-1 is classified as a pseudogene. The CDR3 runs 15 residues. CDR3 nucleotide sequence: TGTGCCAGCAGCCCAGGTAGTGGAGCAACCGGGGAGCTGTTTTTT. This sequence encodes CASSPGSGATGELFF.